These 29 T cell receptor beta chains originate from one sample sequenced in a study of identical twins. TCRdb reprocessed the 5' RACE reads with MiXCR, giving one entry per CDR3 protein. Of hundreds of thousands of distinct CDR3 sequences in the sample, 9% to 15% were seen once. These data were also filed under a second study, of yellow fever vaccine responses in identical twins.

Sequenced input: PBMCs. The source is a woman younger than 30 in good health.

This clonotype came up a few times. V is TRBV12-3 or TRBV12-4 and J is TRBJ2-1, with D perhaps TRBD1 (6 bases). The CDR3 runs 13 residues. V lost 3 bases to trimming and J lost 7 bases, with 10 bases between them. The CDR3 DNA reads TGTGCCAGCAGTTTCGACAGGCCGAATGAGCAGTTCTTC. Its translation: CASSFDRPNEQFF.

This clonotype is a singleton in its sample. This rearrangement joins TRBV29-1 to TRBJ1-2, with 8 bases matching TRBD1. Trimming removed 7 bases from V and 8 bases from J; junction bases left unmatched: 6. Germline-derived CDR1 and CDR2 are SQVTM and ANQGSEA. CDR3 length equals 11 residues. This CDR3 reads CSDQTGVGYTF. The CDR3 coding sequence is TGCAGCGACCAGACAGGGGTCGGCTACACCTTC.

This clonotype came up many times. The chain couples TRBV10-2 to TRBJ1-5; TRBD1 aligns across 9 bases. The CDR3 has 15 amino acids. Germline CDR1 and CDR2: WSHSY and SAAADI. The V segment lost 3 bases and the J segment 4 bases; nucleotides outside the gene matches: 4. CDR3 sequence (DNA): TGCGCCAGCAGTGAATCGGGACAGGGTAATCAGCCCCAGCATTTT. It codes for CASSESGQGNQPQHF.

The chain has TRBV20-1 and TRBJ2-3; 9 nucleotides line up with TRBD2. In germline, CDR1 is DFQATT, CDR2 SNEGSKA (reference sequence). The length of the CDR3 is 15 residues. V trimming: 0 bases; J trimming: 4 bases; junction bases outside the gene matches: 5. The DNA of the CDR3 is TGCAGTGCTAGAGATGGTAGCGGGAGTGCAGATACGCAGTATTTT. It is translated as CSARDGSGSADTQYF.

The chain links TRBV12-3 or TRBV12-4 to TRBJ2-7, with D tentatively TRBD2 (6 bases). V was pared by 7 bases and J by 7 bases, with 17 bases between. The CDR3 sequence is 13 residues long. The CDR3, as DNA: TGTGCCAGCAAAGGGAGTCCCGGAGGGGAGCAGTACTTC. Residues: CASKGSPGGEQYF.

In this sample, this clonotype turned up a few times. The genes are TRBV25-1 and TRBJ1-1; D might be TRBD1 (5 bases). The CDR3 runs to 14 residues. Germline assignment: CDR1 MGHDK and CDR2 SYGVNS. V dropped 5 bases and J dropped 0 bases, with 10 bases sitting between them. CDR3 sequence: CASSRRGLNTEAFF. The CDR3 DNA sequence: TGTGCCAGCAGTAGGAGGGGCCTGAACACTGAAGCTTTCTTT.

This clonotype came up a few times. V usage is TRBV7-2 and J usage is TRBJ2-1; the D is unclear. The V gene's germline CDR1 is SGHTA and CDR2 FQGNSA. The V gene lost 0 bases and the J gene lost 7 bases, with 19 bases spanning the gap. CDR3 length equals 17 residues. This chain's CDR3 is CASSLAGTVTVVNEQFF. DNA for the CDR3: TGTGCCAGCAGCTTAGCGGGAACGGTCACGGTCGTAAATGAGCAGTTCTTC.

The chain links TRBV20-1 to TRBJ2-1, with D hard to call. Germline CDR1 DFQATT, CDR2 SNEGSKA (reference sequence). Trimming pared 0 bases from V and 0 bases from J, leaving 9 bases between. CDR3 length equals 15 residues. CDR3 DNA: TGCAGTGCTAGAGACCTTACCGGCTCCTACAATGAGCAGTTCTTC. Protein: CSARDLTGSYNEQFF.

The genes are TRBV5-1 and TRBJ2-7; 9 bases map to TRBD2. The V segment lost 7 bases and the J segment 1 base; nucleotides outside the gene matches: 9. The V gene's germline CDR1 is SGHRS and CDR2 YFSETQ. The length of the CDR3 is 15 residues. The CDR3 spells CASATGGRGSYEQYF. CDR3 bases: TGCGCCAGCGCCACGGGCGGGAGGGGATCCTACGAGCAGTACTTC.

This clonotype came up a few times. This sequence joins TRBV5-1 and TRBJ2-1, with D possibly being TRBD1 or TRBD2 (5 bases each). The germline CDR1 and CDR2 sequences are SGHRS and YFSETQ. The CDR3 has 16 residues. Trimming removed 4 bases at V and 6 bases at J, with 20 bases between. In nucleotides, the CDR3 is TGCGCCAGCAGCCCAGGTCTTACTGGGGACCGCAATGAGCAGTTCTTC. Translation: CASSPGLTGDRNEQFF.

This clonotype was counted a few times. The chain is built from TRBV5-1 and TRBJ2-1, with a tentative D call TRBD1 (5 bases). CDR1 and CDR2 (germline): SGHRS, YFSETQ. V lost 0 bases to trimming and J lost 3 bases, with 7 bases between them. The CDR3 length is 14 residues. CDR3 sequence reads: CASSLGGFYNEQFF. DNA of the CDR3: TGCGCCAGCAGCTTGGGGGGCTTCTACAATGAGCAGTTCTTC.

This chain links TRBV20-1 with TRBJ2-7; 8 nucleotides line up with TRBD1. The V gene's germline CDR1 is DFQATT and CDR2 SNEGSKA (reference sequence). The CDR3 totals 13 residues. The J segment lost 3 bases and the V segment lost 6 bases, leaving 7 bases of the junction unmatched. The CDR3 coding sequence is TGCAGTGCCAGACAGGGGACCATCTACGAGCAGTACTTC. Protein sequence: CSARQGTIYEQYF.

The table lists this clonotype with many counts. This chain connects TRBV10-3 to TRBJ2-3; no clear D. Deletions cut 0 bases from V and 5 bases from J, with 12 bases between. Germline-derived CDR1 and CDR2 are ENHRY and SYGVKD. The CDR3 extends over 15 amino acids. CDR3 in amino acids: CAISESAITLDTQYF. As DNA, the CDR3 is TGTGCCATCAGTGAGTCTGCAATAACCTTAGATACGCAGTATTTT.

J is TRBJ2-3 and V is TRBV7-2, with D perhaps matching TRBD1 or TRBD2 (6 bases each). CDR3 size: 14 residues. V was shortened by 4 bases and J by 1 base, with 9 bases between the two germline ends. Germline V gene lookup returns CDR1 SGHTA and CDR2 FQGNSA. The CDR3 region is CASSWGARTDTQYF. DNA of the CDR3: TGTGCCAGCAGCTGGGGGGCCCGCACAGATACGCAGTATTTT.

This clonotype was seen more than once but under ten times. The chain joins TRBV3-1 to TRBJ2-1; 7 nucleotides line up with TRBD1. With 2 bases clipped from V and 6 bases from J, the junction kept 10 bases outside the gene matches. The CDR3 length is 16 residues. CDR1 and CDR2 from the germline V gene are LGHDT and YNNKEL (reference sequence). Here the CDR3 reads CASSQNRDSGPNEQFF. The CDR3 DNA sequence: TGTGCCAGCAGCCAAAACCGGGACAGTGGGCCCAATGAGCAGTTCTTC.

This clonotype occurred a few times. The genes are TRBV2 and TRBJ2-7; TRBD1 agrees at 7 bases. This CDR3 is built from 14 residues. The V segment lost 6 bases and the J segment 3 bases; nucleotides outside the gene matches: 8. Germline values: CDR1 SNHLY, CDR2 FYNNEI. The CDR3 sequence: CASRLPGQIYEQYF. The CDR3 nucleotides read TGTGCCAGCAGGCTTCCGGGACAGATCTACGAGCAGTACTTC. Full variable domain (outside the CDR3, taken from reference TRBV2 and TRBJ2-7): EPEVTQTPSHQVTQMGQEVILRCVPISNHLYFYWYRQILGQKVEFLVSFYNNEISEKSEIFDDQFSVERPDGSNFTLKIRSTKLEDSAMYFCASRLPGQIYEQYFGPGTRLTVT.

This clonotype appeared a few times. The chain recombines TRBV28 with TRBJ2-1, with 11 bases aligning to TRBD2. From germline, CDR1 is MDHEN and CDR2 SYDVKM. The CDR3 covers 17 residues. The ends lost 4 bases at V and 4 bases at J; junction bases unmatched: 9. The CDR3 region has the DNA TGTGCCAGCAGTTCCCTTGGGGGGACTAGCGGTTACAATGAGCAGTTCTTC. Protein sequence: CASSSLGGTSGYNEQFF.

This chain connects TRBV18 to TRBJ2-1; the match to TRBD2 covers 9 bases. The J segment lost 0 bases and the V segment lost 2 bases, leaving 5 bases of the junction unmatched. The CDR3 runs 17 residues. CDR1 KGHSH and CDR2 LQKENI come from the germline V gene. CDR3 region: CASSPTATSGSYNEQFF. In DNA, the CDR3 is TGTGCCAGCTCACCAACAGCGACTAGCGGCTCCTACAATGAGCAGTTCTTC. Full variable domain (missing parts from reference TRBV18 and TRBJ2-1): NAGVMQNPRHLVRRRGQEARLRCSPMKGHSHVYWYRQLPEEGLKFMVYLQKENIIDESGMPKERFSAEFPKEGPSILRIQQVVRGDSAAYFCASSPTATSGSYNEQFFGPGTRLTVL.

The chain combines TRBV12-3 or TRBV12-4 with TRBJ2-3, with TRBD1 identical over 9 bases. The CDR3 contains 17 residues. V lost 8 bases to trimming and J lost 3 bases; unmatched junction nucleotides: 15. CDR3: CASSGTGWFQPTDTQYF. CDR3 DNA: TGTGCCAGCTCTGGGACAGGGTGGTTTCAACCGACAGATACGCAGTATTTT.

CDR3 protein: CASSRLAGERSRGYEQYF. The CDR3 DNA is TGTGCCAGCAGCCGACTAGCGGGAGAGAGATCACGAGGCTACGAGCAGTACTTC. The chain recombines TRBV11-2 with TRBJ2-7; 12 bases are shared with TRBD2. The CDR3 is 18 amino acids. Losses at the gene ends were 5 bases for V and 3 bases for J; bases not matched to a gene: 14. Germline lookup yields CDR1 SGHAT and CDR2 FQNNGV.

This sequence joins TRBV6-5 and TRBJ2-7; D possibly corresponds to TRBD1 (5 bases). The length of the CDR3 is 14 residues. Germline values: CDR1 MNHEY, CDR2 SVGAGI. V lost 0 bases and J lost 7, with 13 bases in between. The CDR3 DNA is TGTGCCAGCAGTTACTCCAGGGTAGGGGAAGAGCAGTACGTC. This gives the protein CASSYSRVGEEQYV.

As for this clonotype: This may arise from a read error, as a much more abundant clone is one base away. The chain is built from TRBV20-1 and TRBJ2-7; the match to TRBD1 covers 8 bases. The CDR3 consists of 15 residues. In germline, CDR1 is DFQATT, CDR2 SNEGSKA (reference sequence). DNA for the CDR3: TGCAGTGCTAGACCCCCCGGACAGGGTTTCTCCGAGAAGTACTTC. The encoded protein is CSARPPGQGFSEKYF.

This clonotype was seen a few times. The chain uses TRBV6-9 and TRBJ2-7; 7 nucleotides agree with TRBD1. This CDR3 contains 16 residues. Losses at the gene ends were 6 bases for V and 1 base for J; bases not matched to a gene: 12. Germline-derived CDR1 and CDR2 are MNHGY and SVAAGI. CDR3 sequence reads: CASSSTLQGCSYEQYF. DNA of the CDR3: TGTGCCAGCAGCTCAACCTTACAGGGGTGTTCCTACGAGCAGTACTTC.

This clonotype was detected many times. V and J are TRBV4-1 and TRBJ1-5; D possibly corresponds to TRBD1 (5 bases). The V and J ends lost 1 base and 3 bases respectively, with 10 bases between them. Per germline, CDR1 MGHRA and CDR2 YSYEKL. The CDR3 runs 15 residues. The CDR3 loop is CASSQVGGNNQPQHF. CDR3 bases: TGCGCCAGCAGCCAAGTTGGGGGAAACAATCAGCCCCAGCATTTT.

V is TRBV7-9 and J is TRBJ2-7; a weak D match, TRBD2 (6 bases). The germline V gene encodes CDR1 SEHNR and CDR2 FQNEAQ (reference sequence). The CDR3 has 11 residues. Trimming took 6 bases from V and 6 from J, leaving 9 bases between them. CDR3 DNA: TGTGCCAGCAGTCCGGGAGCCGAGCAGTACTTC. The encoded protein is CASSPGAEQYF.

This chain links TRBV28 with TRBJ2-3, with 11 bases fitting TRBD2. The V and J ends lost 3 bases and 5 bases, in that order; junction bases with no gene match: 7. The CDR3 consists of 16 residues. Germline V gene lookup returns CDR1 MDHEN and CDR2 SYDVKM. The CDR3 region is CASSLSLAGGVDTQYF. Written as DNA, the CDR3 is TGTGCCAGCAGTTTGAGCCTAGCGGGAGGAGTAGATACGCAGTATTTT. Full variable domain (remainder filled in from reference TRBV28 and TRBJ2-3): DVKVTQSSRYLVKRTGEKVFLECVQDMDHENMFWYRQDPGLGLRLIYFSYDVKMKEKGDIPEGYSVSREKKERFSLILESASTNQTSMYLCASSLSLAGGVDTQYFGPGTRLTVL.

This clonotype was recorded many times. The chain has TRBV12-3 or TRBV12-4 and TRBJ1-1, with D tentatively TRBD1 (5 bases). Trimming pared 3 bases from V and 11 bases from J, leaving 19 bases between. The CDR3 is 14 residues long. The CDR3 protein is CASSLGRKGLSAFF. As DNA, the CDR3 is TGTGCCAGCAGTTTGGGGAGGAAGGGACTGAGCGCTTTCTTT.

This clonotype was seen repeatedly, ten times or more. The V gene is TRBV29-1, the J gene TRBJ2-1; the D is unclear. Per the germline V gene, CDR1 is SQVTM and CDR2 is ANQGSEA. Trimming pared 4 bases from V and 4 bases from J, leaving 5 bases between. The CDR3 has 11 amino acids. CDR3 nucleotides: TGCAGCGTTGTGTTTTACAATGAGCAGTTCTTC. As protein: CSVVFYNEQFF.

There are a few counts of this clonotype. CDR3: CASSQATTTEAFF. The CDR3 coding sequence is TGCGCCAGCAGCCAAGCGACTACCACTGAAGCTTTCTTT. The chain recombines TRBV4-1 with TRBJ1-1, with no clear D. The CDR3 contains 13 residues. Trimming took 1 base from V and 4 from J, leaving 7 bases between them. Germline V gene sequence: CDR1 MGHRA, CDR2 YSYEKL.